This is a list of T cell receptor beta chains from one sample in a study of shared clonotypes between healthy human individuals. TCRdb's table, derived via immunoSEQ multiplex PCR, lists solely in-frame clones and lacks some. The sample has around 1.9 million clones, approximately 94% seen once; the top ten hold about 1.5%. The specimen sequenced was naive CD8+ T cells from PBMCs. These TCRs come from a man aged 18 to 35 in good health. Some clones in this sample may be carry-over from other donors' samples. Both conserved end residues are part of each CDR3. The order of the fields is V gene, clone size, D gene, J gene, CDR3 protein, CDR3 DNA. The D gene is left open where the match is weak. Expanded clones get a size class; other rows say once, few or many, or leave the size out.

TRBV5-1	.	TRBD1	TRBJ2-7	CASAEGQTFTSYEQYF	TGCGCCAGCGCCGAGGGACAGACCTTTACCTCCTACGAGCAGTACTTC
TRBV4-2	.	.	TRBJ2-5	CASSQERYQETQYF	TGTGCCAGCAGCCAGGAGAGGTACCAAGAGACCCAGTACTTC
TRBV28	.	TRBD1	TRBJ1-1	CASNYRGTGTEAFF	TGTGCCAGCAACTACAGGGGGACAGGCACTGAAGCTTTCTTT
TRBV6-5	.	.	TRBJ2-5	CASSYSWGTQYF	TGTGCCAGCAGTTACTCCTGGGGGACCCAGTACTTC
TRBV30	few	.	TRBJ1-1	CAWKRNTEAFF	TGTGCCTGGAAGAGGAACACTGAAGCTTTCTTT
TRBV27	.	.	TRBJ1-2	CASSLEGLSYGYTF	TGTGCCAGCAGTTTAGAGGGGTTGAGCTATGGCTACACCTTC
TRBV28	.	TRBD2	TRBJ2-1	CASSSPPSGRSVEQFF	TGTGCCAGCAGTTCCCCCCCTAGCGGGAGGAGTGTTGAGCAGTTCTTC
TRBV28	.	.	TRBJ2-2	CASRILNTGELFF	TGTGCCAGCCGAATTCTGAACACCGGGGAGCTGTTTTTT
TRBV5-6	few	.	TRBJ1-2	CASSLGGNYGYTF	TGTGCCAGCAGCTTGGGGGGTAACTATGGCTACACCTTC
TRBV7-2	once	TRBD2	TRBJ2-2	CASSQGLGILTGELFF	TGTGCCAGCAGCCAGGGACTAGGGATTTTAACCGGGGAGCTGTTTTTT
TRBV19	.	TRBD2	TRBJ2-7	CASSIPRTSGAPPYEQYF	TGTGCCAGTAGTATCCCCCGGACTAGCGGGGCTCCCCCCTACGAGCAGTACTTC
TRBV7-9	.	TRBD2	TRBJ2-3	CASSLVLAGTDTQYF	TGTGCCAGCAGCTTAGTACTAGCGGGCACAGATACGCAGTATTTT
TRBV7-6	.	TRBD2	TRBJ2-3	CASSPRSGSSTDTQYF	TGTGCCAGCAGCCCGCGGAGCGGGAGCAGCACAGATACGCAGTATTTT
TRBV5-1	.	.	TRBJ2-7	CASSFRQVNYEQYF	TGCGCCAGCAGCTTCAGGCAGGTCAACTACGAGCAGTACTTC
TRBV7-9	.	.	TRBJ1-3	CASSPPGGRHSGNTIYF	TGTGCCAGCAGCCCCCCAGGAGGGAGGCACTCTGGAAACACCATATATTTT
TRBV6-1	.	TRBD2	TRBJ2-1	CASSDGLAGNNEQFF	TGTGCCAGCAGTGACGGACTAGCGGGGAACAATGAGCAGTTCTTC
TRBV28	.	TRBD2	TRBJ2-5	CASGGVWIKTQYF	TGTGCCAGCGGGGGGGTTTGGATAAAGACCCAGTACTTC
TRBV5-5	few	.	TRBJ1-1	CASSLDWRDESAEAFF	TGTGCCAGCAGCTTGGACTGGCGGGACGAGAGCGCTGAAGCTTTCTTT
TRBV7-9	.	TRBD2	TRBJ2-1	CASSLGASGSLRDEQFF	TGTGCCAGCAGCTTAGGAGCTAGCGGGAGTTTGAGGGATGAGCAGTTCTTC
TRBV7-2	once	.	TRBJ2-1	CASSLGPLSEQFF	TGTGCCAGCAGCTTAGGTCCCCTGAGTGAGCAGTTCTTC
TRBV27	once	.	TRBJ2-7	CASSASRVPYEQYF	TGTGCCAGCAGTGCCTCGAGGGTCCCCTACGAGCAGTACTTC
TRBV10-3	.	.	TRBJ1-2	CAISEVVPSGGNYGYTF	TGTGCCATCAGTGAGGTTGTCCCGTCGGGGGGTAACTATGGCTACACCTTC
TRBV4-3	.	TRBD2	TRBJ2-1	CASSQDRGRAAEQFF	TGCGCCAGCAGCCAAGATAGAGGGAGGGCAGCTGAGCAGTTCTTC
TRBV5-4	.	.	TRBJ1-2	CASSSKSYGYTF	TGTGCCAGCAGCTCTAAATCCTATGGCTACACCTTC
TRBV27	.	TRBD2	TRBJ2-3	CASSRLAGILTDTQYF	TGTGCCAGCAGTAGATTAGCGGGAATCCTCACAGATACGCAGTATTTT
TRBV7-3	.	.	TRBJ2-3	CASTPGAASTDTQYF	TGTGCCAGCACCCCCGGGGCAGCTAGCACAGATACGCAGTATTTT
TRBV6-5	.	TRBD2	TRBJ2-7	CASSYSRLAGVGEQYF	TGTGCCAGCAGTTACTCACGTCTAGCGGGAGTGGGCGAGCAGTACTTC
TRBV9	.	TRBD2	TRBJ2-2	CASSVPGTSGSRGGELFF	TGTGCCAGCAGCGTACCTGGGACTAGCGGGAGCCGGGGCGGGGAGCTGTTTTTT
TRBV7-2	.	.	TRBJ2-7	CASSLTGRWAYEQYF	TGTGCCAGCAGCTTGACAGGGAGGTGGGCCTACGAGCAGTACTTC
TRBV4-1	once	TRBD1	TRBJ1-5	CASSQVYFSGQGRDQPQHF	TGCGCCAGCAGCCAAGTATACTTTAGTGGACAGGGGCGAGATCAGCCCCAGCATTTT
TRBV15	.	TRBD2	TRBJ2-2	CAPAGLAGADGELFF	TGTGCCCCCGCGGGGCTAGCGGGAGCTGACGGGGAGCTGTTTTTT
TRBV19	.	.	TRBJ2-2	CASSIDMGNGELFF	TGTGCCAGTAGTATAGATATGGGGAACGGGGAGCTGTTTTTT
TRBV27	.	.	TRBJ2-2	CASSLFPDGGTGELFF	TGTGCCAGCAGTTTATTTCCCGATGGGGGGACCGGGGAGCTGTTTTTT
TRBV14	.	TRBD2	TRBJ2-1	CASSQEGGGLSYNEQFF	TGTGCCAGCAGCCAAGAGGGCGGGGGGCTCTCCTACAATGAGCAGTTCTTC
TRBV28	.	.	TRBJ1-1	CASSPNTEAFF	TGTGCCAGCAGCCCGAACACTGAAGCTTTCTTT
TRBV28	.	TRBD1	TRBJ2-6	CASSQEWDRADSGANVLTF	TGTGCCAGCAGCCAGGAGTGGGACAGGGCCGACTCTGGGGCCAACGTCCTGACTTTC
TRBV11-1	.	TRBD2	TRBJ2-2	CASSLALVAGMYTGELFF	TGTGCCAGCAGCTTAGCGTTGGTAGCGGGAATGTACACCGGGGAGCTGTTTTTT
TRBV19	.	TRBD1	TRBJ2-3	CASSIDREGDTQYF	TGTGCCAGTAGTATCGACAGGGAAGGAGATACGCAGTATTTT
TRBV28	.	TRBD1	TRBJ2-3	CAGAAGTGKQYF	TGTGCCGGCGCAGCCGGGACAGGGAAGCAGTATTTT
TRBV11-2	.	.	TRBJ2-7	CASSSIINEQYF	TGTGCCAGCAGTTCTATTATTAACGAGCAGTACTTC
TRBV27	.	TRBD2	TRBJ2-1	CASRIGTSGYNEQFF	TGTGCCAGCAGAATCGGGACTAGCGGCTACAATGAGCAGTTCTTC
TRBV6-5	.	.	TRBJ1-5	CASSYRGDNQPQHF	TGTGCCAGCAGTTATCGGGGGGACAATCAGCCCCAGCATTTT
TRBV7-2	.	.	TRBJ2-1	CASSPRGSYNEQFF	TGTGCCAGCAGCCCAAGGGGCTCCTACAATGAGCAGTTCTTC
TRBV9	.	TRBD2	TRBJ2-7	CASSVAGTSGYEQYF	TGTGCCAGCAGCGTAGCAGGGACTAGCGGCTACGAGCAGTACTTC
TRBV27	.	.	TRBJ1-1	CASSPSGRAEAFF	TGTGCCAGCAGCCCCTCGGGCAGGGCTGAAGCTTTCTTT
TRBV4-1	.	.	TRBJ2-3	CASSQDLTLASTDTQYF	TGCGCCAGCAGCCAAGATCTGACTCTCGCTAGCACAGATACGCAGTATTTT
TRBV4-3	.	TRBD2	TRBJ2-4	CASSHGTSGSLNIQYF	TGCGCCAGCAGCCACGGGACTAGCGGGAGCCTAAACATTCAGTACTTC
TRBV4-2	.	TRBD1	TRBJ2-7	CASSQVRDRGNEQYF	TGTGCCAGCAGCCAAGTGAGGGACAGGGGCAACGAGCAGTACTTC
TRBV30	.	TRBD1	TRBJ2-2	CAWSKDRGRGGELFF	TGTGCCTGGAGTAAGGACAGGGGGCGAGGCGGGGAGCTGTTTTTT
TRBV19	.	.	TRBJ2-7	CASSISGAPTYEQYF	TGTGCCAGTAGTATAAGTGGGGCTCCCACCTACGAGCAGTACTTC
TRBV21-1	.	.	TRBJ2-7	CASSNKRTGSSYEQYF	TGTGCCAGCAGCAACAAAAGGACAGGCAGCTCCTACGAGCAGTACTTC
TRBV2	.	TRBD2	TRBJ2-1	CASRPGLAGFVSYNEQFF	TGTGCCAGCAGGCCGGGACTAGCGGGGTTTGTCTCCTACAATGAGCAGTTCTTC
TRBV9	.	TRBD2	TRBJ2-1	CASSVAKAPGPRGDEQFF	TGTGCCAGCAGCGTCGCAAAAGCTCCGGGACCCCGGGGGGATGAGCAGTTCTTC
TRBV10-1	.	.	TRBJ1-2	CASRGGEGFGYTF	TGCGCCAGCAGGGGGGGGGAGGGTTTCGGCTACACCTTC
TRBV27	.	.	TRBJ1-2	CASSLERGSGHGYTF	TGTGCCAGCAGTTTAGAGAGGGGCTCCGGGCATGGCTACACCTTC
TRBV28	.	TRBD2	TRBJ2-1	CASSLMGLASYNEQFF	TGTGCCAGCAGTTTAATGGGACTAGCGAGCTACAATGAGCAGTTCTTC
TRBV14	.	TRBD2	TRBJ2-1	CASSQVAGANEQFF	TGTGCCAGCAGCCAGGTAGCGGGGGCCAATGAGCAGTTCTTC
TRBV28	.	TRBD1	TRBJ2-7	CASLRQGYYEQYF	TGTGCCAGCCTTAGACAGGGGTACTACGAGCAGTACTTC
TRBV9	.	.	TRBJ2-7	CASSVGVGSFGTEQYF	TGTGCCAGCAGCGTAGGTGTAGGGTCGTTTGGGACCGAACAGTACTTC